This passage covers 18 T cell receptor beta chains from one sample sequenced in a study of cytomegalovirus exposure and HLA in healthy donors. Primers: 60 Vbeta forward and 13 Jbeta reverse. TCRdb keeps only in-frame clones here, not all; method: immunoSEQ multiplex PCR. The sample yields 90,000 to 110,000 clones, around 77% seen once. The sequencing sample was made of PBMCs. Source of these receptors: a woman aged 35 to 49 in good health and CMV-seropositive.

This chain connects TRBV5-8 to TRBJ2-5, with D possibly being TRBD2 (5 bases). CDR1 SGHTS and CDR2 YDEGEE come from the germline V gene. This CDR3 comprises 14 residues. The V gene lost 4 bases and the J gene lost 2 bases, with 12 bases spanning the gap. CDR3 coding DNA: TGTGCCAGCAGCCGAGGGAATCCACAAGAGACCCAGTACTTC. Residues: CASSRGNPQETQYF.

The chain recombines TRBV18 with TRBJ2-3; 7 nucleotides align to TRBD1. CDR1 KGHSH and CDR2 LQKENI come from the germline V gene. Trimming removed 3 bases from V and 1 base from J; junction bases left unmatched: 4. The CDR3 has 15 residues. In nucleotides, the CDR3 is TGTGCCAGCTCACCGTGGCAGGGGGGCACAGATACGCAGTATTTT. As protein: CASSPWQGGTDTQYF.

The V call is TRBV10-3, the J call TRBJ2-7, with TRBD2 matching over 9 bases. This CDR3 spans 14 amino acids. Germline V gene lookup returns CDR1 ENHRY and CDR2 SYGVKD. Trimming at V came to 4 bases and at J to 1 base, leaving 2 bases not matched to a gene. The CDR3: CAISGLAASYEQYF. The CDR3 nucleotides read TGTGCCATCAGTGGACTAGCGGCATCCTACGAGCAGTACTTC.

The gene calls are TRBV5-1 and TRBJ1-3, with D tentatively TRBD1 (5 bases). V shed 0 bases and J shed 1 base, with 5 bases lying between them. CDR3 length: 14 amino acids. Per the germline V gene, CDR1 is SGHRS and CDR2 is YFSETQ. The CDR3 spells CASSLEGSGNTIYF. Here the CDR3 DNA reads TGCGCCAGCAGCTTGGAGGGGTCTGGAAACACCATATATTTT.

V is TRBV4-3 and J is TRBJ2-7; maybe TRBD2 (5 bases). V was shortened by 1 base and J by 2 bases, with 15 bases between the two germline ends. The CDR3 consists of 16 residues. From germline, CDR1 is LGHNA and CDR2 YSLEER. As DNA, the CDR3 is TGCGCCAGCAGCCAAGCGAAAGGAGGACCTACCTACGAGCAGTACTTC. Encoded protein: CASSQAKGGPTYEQYF.

The chain's CDR3 is CASSPTQNQETQYF. The CDR3, as DNA: TGTGCCAGCTCACCAACACAGAACCAAGAGACCCAGTACTTC. The rearrangement uses TRBV18 and TRBJ2-5; D is unresolved. The CDR3 is 14 residues long. From germline, CDR1 is KGHSH and CDR2 LQKENI. Trimming shortened V by 2 bases and J by 0 bases, and 7 bases separated the two germline ends.

The CDR3 loop reads CASSYEQGSNQPQHF. The CDR3 nucleotides read TGTGCCAGCAGCTACGAACAGGGAAGCAATCAGCCCCAGCATTTT. The chain uses TRBV7-6 and TRBJ1-5, with a weak D call TRBD1 (6 bases). V dropped 4 bases and J dropped 1 base, with 11 bases sitting between them. The CDR3 runs 15 residues. The germline gives CDR1 SGHVS, CDR2 FNYEAQ.

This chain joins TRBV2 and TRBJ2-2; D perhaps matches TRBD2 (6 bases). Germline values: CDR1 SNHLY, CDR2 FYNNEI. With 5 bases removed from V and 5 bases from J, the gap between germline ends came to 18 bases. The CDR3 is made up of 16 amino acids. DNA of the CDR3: TGTGCCAGCAGTCTCCCGCGGGACGGACCTACCGGGGAGCTGTTTTTT. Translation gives CASSLPRDGPTGELFF. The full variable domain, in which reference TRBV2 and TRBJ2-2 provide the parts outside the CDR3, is EPEVTQTPSHQVTQMGQEVILRCVPISNHLYFYWYRQILGQKVEFLVSFYNNEISEKSEIFDDQFSVERPDGSNFTLKIRSTKLEDSAMYFCASSLPRDGPTGELFFGEGSRLTVL.

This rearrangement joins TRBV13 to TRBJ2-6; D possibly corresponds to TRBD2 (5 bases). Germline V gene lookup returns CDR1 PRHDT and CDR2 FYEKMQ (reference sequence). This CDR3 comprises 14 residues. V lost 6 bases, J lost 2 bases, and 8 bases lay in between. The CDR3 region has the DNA TGTGCCAGCAGTGGGGAGACTGGGGCCAACGTCCTGACTTTC. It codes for CASSGETGANVLTF.

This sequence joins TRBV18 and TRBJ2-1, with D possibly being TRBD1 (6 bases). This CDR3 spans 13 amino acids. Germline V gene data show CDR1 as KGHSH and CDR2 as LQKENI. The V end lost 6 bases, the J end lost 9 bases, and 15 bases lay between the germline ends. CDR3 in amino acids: CASSTQGRTEQFF. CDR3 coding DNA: TGTGCCAGCTCTACACAGGGAAGGACTGAGCAGTTCTTC.

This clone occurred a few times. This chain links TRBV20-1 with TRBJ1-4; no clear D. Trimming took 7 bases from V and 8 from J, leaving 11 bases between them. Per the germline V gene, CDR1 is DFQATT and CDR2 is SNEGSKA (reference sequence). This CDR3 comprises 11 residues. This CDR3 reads CSVKAGEKLFF. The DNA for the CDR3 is TGCAGTGTCAAAGCAGGCGAAAAACTGTTTTTT.

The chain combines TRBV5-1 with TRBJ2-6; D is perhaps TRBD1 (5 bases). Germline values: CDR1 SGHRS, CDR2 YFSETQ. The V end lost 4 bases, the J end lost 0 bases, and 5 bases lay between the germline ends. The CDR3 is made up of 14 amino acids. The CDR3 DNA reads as TGCGCCAGCAGCGACAGCTCTGGGGCCAACGTCCTGACTTTC. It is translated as CASSDSSGANVLTF.

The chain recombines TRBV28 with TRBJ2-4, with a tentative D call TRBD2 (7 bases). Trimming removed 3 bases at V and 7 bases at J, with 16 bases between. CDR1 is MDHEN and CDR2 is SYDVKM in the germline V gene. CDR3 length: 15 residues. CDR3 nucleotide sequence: TGTGCCAGCAGTTTTCGGGGGGCAGCTAGGAACATTCAGTACTTC. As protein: CASSFRGAARNIQYF.

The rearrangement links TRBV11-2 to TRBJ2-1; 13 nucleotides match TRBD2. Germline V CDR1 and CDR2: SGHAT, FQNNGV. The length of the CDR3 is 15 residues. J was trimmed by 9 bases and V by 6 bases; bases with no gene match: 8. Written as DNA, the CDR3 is TGTGCCAGCAGTTCTACTAGCGGGAGGGGCACTGAGCAGTTCTTC. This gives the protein CASSSTSGRGTEQFF.

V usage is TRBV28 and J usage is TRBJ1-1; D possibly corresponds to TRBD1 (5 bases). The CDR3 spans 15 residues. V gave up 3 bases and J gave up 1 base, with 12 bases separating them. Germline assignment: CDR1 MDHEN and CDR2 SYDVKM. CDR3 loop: CASSLFTGANTEAFF. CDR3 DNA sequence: TGTGCCAGCAGTTTGTTTACAGGCGCGAACACTGAAGCTTTCTTT. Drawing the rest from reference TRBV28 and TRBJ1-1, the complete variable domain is DVKVTQSSRYLVKRTGEKVFLECVQDMDHENMFWYRQDPGLGLRLIYFSYDVKMKEKGDIPEGYSVSREKKERFSLILESASTNQTSMYLCASSLFTGANTEAFFGQGTRLTVV.

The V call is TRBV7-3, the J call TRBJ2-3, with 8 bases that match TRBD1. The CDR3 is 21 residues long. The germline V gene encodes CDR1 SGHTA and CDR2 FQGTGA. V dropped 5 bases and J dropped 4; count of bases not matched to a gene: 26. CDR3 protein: CASSPSPGGQGAFRMADTQYF. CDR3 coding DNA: TGTGCCAGCAGCCCATCCCCTGGGGGGCAGGGGGCTTTTCGTATGGCAGATACGCAGTATTTT.

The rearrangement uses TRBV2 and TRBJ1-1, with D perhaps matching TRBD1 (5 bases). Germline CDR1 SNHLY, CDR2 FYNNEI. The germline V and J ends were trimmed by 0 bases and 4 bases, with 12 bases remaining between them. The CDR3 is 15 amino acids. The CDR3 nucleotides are TGTGCCAGCAGTGAAGCGGGCCAGGGCGGCACTGAAGCTTTCTTT. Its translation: CASSEAGQGGTEAFF.

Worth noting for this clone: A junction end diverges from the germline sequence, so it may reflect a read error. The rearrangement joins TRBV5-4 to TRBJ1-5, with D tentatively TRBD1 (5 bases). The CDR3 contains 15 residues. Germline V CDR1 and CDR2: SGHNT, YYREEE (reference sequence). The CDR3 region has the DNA TGTGCCAGCAGCTTGACTCCACAGGCCAATCATCCCCAGCATTTT. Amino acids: CASSLTPQANHPQHF.